The next 18 T cell receptor beta chains were all read from a single sample in a study of brain T cells in children with intractable seizures. The time point here: blood from clinic visit 5 months post-surgery; TSC patient then seizure free. Sequencing was performed with immunoSEQ multiplex PCR; in TCRdb, only in-frame clones are kept and a portion is missing. The sample contains 300,000 to 400,000 clones, 85% to 95% of which appear only once. The sequencing here drew on peripheral blood, taken 4 to 6 months after surgery. The receptors stem from a boy under two years old with tuberous sclerosis and intractable seizures.

The rearrangement uses TRBV18 and TRBJ2-3; D ambiguous. CDR1 is KGHSH and CDR2 is LQKENI in the germline V gene. The CDR3 is 15 residues long. Trimming stripped 1 base from V and 0 bases from J, with 8 bases between. The CDR3 is CASSPRDISTDTQYF. CDR3 bases: TGTGCCAGCTCACCACGTGACATCAGCACAGATACGCAGTATTTT.

DNA for the CDR3: TGTGCCAGCAGCCTCAGAGGGCGGGAGGGCGTCTACAATGAGCAGTTCTTC. Amino acids: CASSLRGREGVYNEQFF. This sequence joins TRBV9 and TRBJ2-1; 9 positions agree with TRBD2. Germline V lookup: CDR1 SGDLS, CDR2 YYNGEE. This CDR3 has 17 residues. V lost 4 bases and J lost 3; bases outside the gene matches: 11.

The V call is TRBV7-3, the J call TRBJ1-1, with TRBD1 matching 9 bases. Per germline, CDR1 SGHTA and CDR2 FQGTGA. The CDR3 spans 15 residues. The junction had 5 bases not matched to a gene; V was cut back by 5 bases and J by 1 base. The CDR3 reads CASSPEGQGNTEAFF. CDR3 bases: TGTGCCAGCAGCCCCGAGGGACAGGGGAACACTGAAGCTTTCTTT.

This clone was recorded a few times. CDR3 loop: CASSQESETQYF. The CDR3 DNA is TGTGCCAGCAGCCAAGAGTCGGAGACCCAGTACTTC. This chain uses TRBV14 with TRBJ2-5; D gene uncertain. The CDR3 has 12 amino acids. Trimming took 0 bases from V and 5 from J, leaving 4 bases between them. Germline V gives CDR1 SGHDN, CDR2 FVKESK.

This sequence joins TRBV19 and TRBJ2-1, with 8 bases that match TRBD2. The germline V gene encodes CDR1 LNHDA and CDR2 SQIVND (reference sequence). The V and J ends lost 3 bases and 2 bases, in that order; junction bases with no gene match: 3. The CDR3 runs 15 residues. The CDR3 protein is CASSIGGGTYNEQFF. The CDR3 nucleotides are TGTGCCAGTAGTATCGGGGGGGGGACCTACAATGAGCAGTTCTTC.

This clone was detected once. The chain recombines TRBV10-3 with TRBJ2-7, with 10 bases that match TRBD1. Germline values: CDR1 ENHRY, CDR2 SYGVKD. Trimming took 10 bases from V and 4 from J; bases not matched to a gene: 7. The CDR3 is 13 amino acids. Here the CDR3 DNA reads TGTGCCAGCGACAGGGGGCGCGAATACGAGCAGTACTTC. It yields the protein CASDRGREYEQYF.

The genes are TRBV7-9 and TRBJ2-7; D may correspond to TRBD1 or TRBD2 (5 bases each). The CDR3 runs 14 residues. Deletions cut 6 bases from V and 5 bases from J, with 17 bases between. Germline CDR1 is SEHNR and CDR2 is FQNEAQ (reference sequence). The CDR3 DNA follows: TGTGCCAGCAGACCCCGGGACGCCCCCCACGAGCAGTACTTC. This translates into CASRPRDAPHEQYF. Full variable domain (remainder filled in from reference TRBV7-9 and TRBJ2-7): DTGVSQNPRHKITKRGQNVTFRCDPISEHNRLYWYRQTLGQGPEFLTYFQNEAQLEKSRLLSDRFSAERPKGSFSTLEIQRTEQGDSAMYLCASRPRDAPHEQYFGPGTRLTVT.

This chain uses TRBV27 with TRBJ2-7, with no clear D. CDR3 size: 14 residues. Germline V lookup: CDR1 MNHEY, CDR2 SMNVEV (reference sequence). Trimming took off 3 bases at V and 1 base at J, with 10 bases between the two ends. CDR3 amino acids: CASSFEPGSYEQYF. The DNA for the CDR3 is TGTGCCAGCAGTTTCGAGCCTGGGTCCTACGAGCAGTACTTC.

V usage is TRBV29-1 and J usage is TRBJ2-3; D not resolved. Looked up from germline, CDR1 is SQVTM and CDR2 is ANQGSEA. The CDR3 is 13 residues long. V gave up 2 bases and J gave up 7 bases, with 13 bases separating them. The DNA for the CDR3 is TGCAGCGTTGAAAGTACGGATCCTTATACGCAGTATTTT. Translation gives CSVESTDPYTQYF.

The chain has TRBV6-6 and TRBJ2-7, with D tentatively TRBD2 (6 bases). The germline V and J ends were trimmed by 2 bases and 1 base, with 9 bases remaining between them. There are 14 residues in the CDR3. Germline V gives CDR1 MNHNY, CDR2 SVGAGI (reference sequence). The CDR3 loop is CASSYGGTSYEQYF. The CDR3, as DNA: TGTGCCAGCAGTTACGGGGGGACGTCCTACGAGCAGTACTTC.

The chain employs TRBV10-2 and TRBJ1-5, with 7 nucleotides matching TRBD1. The V segment lost 8 bases and the J segment 0 bases; nucleotides outside the gene matches: 4. This CDR3 comprises 14 residues. Per the germline V gene, CDR1 is WSHSY and CDR2 is SAAADI. The CDR3 region is CASSGGFSNQPQHF. The CDR3 coding sequence is TGCGCCAGCTCAGGGGGGTTTAGCAATCAGCCCCAGCATTTT.

This chain uses TRBV12-5 with TRBJ2-5, with D unclear. CDR1 LGHNT and CDR2 FRNRAP come from the germline V gene. Trimming cost V 5 bases and J 4 bases, with 8 bases left between them. The CDR3 runs to 12 residues. DNA for the CDR3: TGTGCTAGTGGTATCCATGGAGAGACCCAGTACTTC. It translates to CASGIHGETQYF.

A single count supports this clone. The rearrangement links TRBV30 to TRBJ2-7; weak D call: TRBD1 (6 bases). Germline CDR1 is GTSNPN and CDR2 is SVGIG (reference sequence). Trimming took 0 bases from V and 3 from J, leaving 12 bases between them. This CDR3 has 14 residues. The DNA for the CDR3 is TGTGCCTGGAGTGTACTGGGGGCTGGCTACGAGCAGTACTTC. This translates into CAWSVLGAGYEQYF. Using reference TRBV30 and TRBJ2-7 for the parts outside the CDR3, the full variable domain is SQTIHQWPATLVQPVGSPLSLECTVEGTSNPNLYWYRQAAGRGLQLLFYSVGIGQISSEVPQNLSASRPQDRQFILSSKKLLLSDSGFYLCAWSVLGAGYEQYFGPGTRLTVT.

V usage is TRBV6-2 or TRBV6-3 and J usage is TRBJ1-1; 9 nucleotides match TRBD1. With 4 bases clipped from V and 5 bases from J, the junction kept 8 bases outside the gene matches. This CDR3 is 15 amino acids long. Germline V gene lookup returns CDR1 MNHEY and CDR2 SVGEGT. The DNA of the CDR3 is TGTGCCAGCAGTTCACCAAGGACAGGGGAGACTGAAGCTTTCTTT. Its translation: CASSSPRTGETEAFF.

This sequence joins TRBV4-2 and TRBJ2-3; D gene ambiguous. This CDR3 is built from 16 residues. Per the germline V gene, CDR1 is LGHNA and CDR2 is YNFKEQ. V was trimmed by 1 base and J by 4 bases, leaving 15 bases between them. The CDR3 spells CASSQVRAQHPDTQYF. As DNA, the CDR3 is TGTGCCAGCAGCCAAGTAAGAGCGCAACATCCAGATACGCAGTATTTT.

The V gene is TRBV9, the J gene TRBJ1-4; unclear D gene. Trimming shortened V by 0 bases and J by 0 bases, and 9 bases separated the two germline ends. The length of the CDR3 is 16 residues. The V gene's germline CDR1 is SGDLS and CDR2 YYNGEE. The CDR3 DNA reads TGTGCCAGCAGCGTAGGACATCGGTCAACTAATGAAAAACTGTTTTTT. Translation: CASSVGHRSTNEKLFF.

The rearrangement joins TRBV30 to TRBJ1-4; D gene ambiguous. Germline V CDR1 and CDR2: GTSNPN, SVGIG (reference sequence). CDR3 length: 12 amino acids. Trimming stripped 0 bases from V and 8 bases from J, with 7 bases between. The CDR3 DNA reads TGTGCCTGGAGTGTATCGTTAGAAAAACTGTTTTTT. It is translated as CAWSVSLEKLFF.

The chain joins TRBV13 to TRBJ1-1; TRBD1 matches at 7 bases. CDR3 length: 14 amino acids. Germline V gene data show CDR1 as PRHDT and CDR2 as FYEKMQ (reference sequence). V dropped 5 bases and J dropped 1; count of bases not matched to a gene: 4. DNA of the CDR3: TGTGCCAGCAGCACAAGGACAGGGAACACTGAAGCTTTCTTT. Translating gives CASSTRTGNTEAFF.